This TCR beta chain was found in a study (dated by TCRdb to between 2015 and 2016). Study-wide context: The study set out to test whether tumor-infiltrating Tregs in breast cancer get recruited from blood Tregs or are instead converted in situ from other CD4+ T cell subsets. Here is what the overall study found, with its caveats: The larger-cohort validation was restricted to a single TCR beta V-J rearrangement rather than whole repertoires. Tumor memory CD4+ T cell TCR gene usage clustered with blood and lymph node memory CD4+ cells and lymph node naive CD4+ cells. Tumor-infiltrating Treg TCR alpha and beta sequences overlapped most with tumor naive CD4+ T cells, then with blood naive CD4+ T cells.

V sheds 5 bases and J sheds 5 bases, leaving 18 bases between their ends. Per the germline V gene, SGHTA is the CDR1 and FQGNSA is the CDR2. The CDR3 starts with the cysteine, ends with the phenylalanine, and has 15 residues. Here the CDR3 DNA is all that survives: 45 bases in frame from base 1. This clonotype was seen ten or more times. There is no known antigen for this receptor. No base quality values were provided; no much bigger clone lies one nucleotide off. Amplification of full-length TCR variable regions was done by 5' RACE PCR using constant-region reverse primers, and this step was followed by semi-nested PCR with Nested Universal Primer A. Using the ReliaPrep RNA Cell Miniprep System, total RNA was extracted, and the SMARTer RACE 5'/3' Kit was then used to reverse transcribe the RNA into 5'RACE-ready cDNA. Full-length TCR alpha and beta libraries were barcoded with multiplex adaptors and sequenced on an Illumina MiSeq. The authors processed their data as follows. For each of nine subset-tissue groups, sequencing data from the five patients were pooled, and the groups were compared by unsupervised clustering of TCR gene usage. Repertoire similarity was calculated with the Morisita-Horn index, weighting shared sequences by their contribution to each repertoire. TCRdb handled the public reads itself, with Q25 trimming in fastp and clone calling in MiXCR, and kept productive beta chains. A single entry per CDR3 protein holds the most common genes and DNA from its merged rows. The authors' filters were not applied to this entry. The table for this sample lists about 54,000 distinct CDR3 sequences; approximately 17% of them were counted only once. The ten largest clones represent 2% to 2.5% of the sample.

The Miltenyi Naive CD4+ T Cell Isolation kit was used to purify naive CD4+ T cells, and CD25 microbeads were used to remove Tregs. Tregs, naive and memory CD4+ T cells from tumor, blood and ipsilateral draining lymph nodes of five breast cancer patients underwent full-length TCR alpha and beta sequencing. Ficoll density gradient centrifugation was used to isolate mononuclear cells from lymph nodes or from roughly 54 ml of peripheral blood. Sorted cell populations were confirmed by FACS to exceed 90% purity. Sequencing was carried out using naive CD4+ T cells sorted from blood. In the paper's terms, the cell subset or site label means: naive CD4+ T cells, CD4+CD45RA+CD25-. This sequence was found in a female donor with breast cancer. The V gene is TRBV7-2 and the J gene is TRBJ2-5, with TRBD2 perhaps the D gene, on 6 matching bases. In nucleotide form, the sequence is TGTGCCAGCAGCGCAGCGGGTCTTGGGATGGAGACCCAGTACTTC. This encodes CASSAAGLGMETQYF.